Below are 12 T cell receptor beta chains sequenced from a single sample in a study of CD8 T cells in ankylosing spondylitis. TCRdb reprocessed the 5' RACE reads via MiXCR and lists one record per CDR3 protein. The table lists roughly 40,000 distinct CDR3 sequences, roughly 2.6% of them singletons. Specimen: blood, either unsorted or a sorted T cell fraction (not recorded which). The receptors originated from a male donor with ankylosing spondylitis or in good health (not recorded which).

This clonotype showed up many times. The chain couples TRBV9 to TRBJ2-7; 8 nucleotides line up with TRBD2. This CDR3 spans 16 amino acids. The V gene's germline CDR1 is SGDLS and CDR2 YYNGEE. V shed 0 bases, J shed 4 bases, and the junction held 9 bases outside the gene matches. CDR3 bases: TGTGCCAGCAGCGTAGCTAGCGGGCGGGCAGTTTACGAGCAGTACTTC. Encoded protein: CASSVASGRAVYEQYF.

J is TRBJ2-2 and V is TRBV9; TRBD2 matches 9 bases. Germline CDR1 is SGDLS and CDR2 is YYNGEE. CDR3 size: 17 residues. After removal of 7 bases from V and 1 base from J, the junction contained 11 bases not matched to a gene. Here the CDR3 reads CASRSGGRAGNTGELFF. DNA for the CDR3: TGTGCCAGCCGGTCGGGCGGGAGGGCCGGGAACACCGGGGAGCTGTTTTTT.

This clonotype occurred many times. The CDR3 here is CASSGKTGPYGYTF. In DNA, the CDR3 is TGTGCCAGCAGCGGAAAGACAGGCCCCTATGGCTACACCTTC. V usage is TRBV9 and J usage is TRBJ1-2; possibly TRBD1 for D (6 bases). This CDR3 comprises 14 residues. The germline gives CDR1 SGDLS, CDR2 YYNGEE. The V gene lost 3 bases and the J gene lost 4 bases, with 13 bases spanning the gap.

This clonotype was recorded at least ten times. The chain carries TRBV9 and TRBJ2-7; 10 bases map to TRBD2. Losses at the gene ends were 3 bases for V and 5 bases for J; bases not matched to a gene: 8. CDR1 is SGDLS, CDR2 YYNGEE, per germline. CDR3 size: 15 residues. CDR3 sequence: CASSAGSGRADEQYF. For the CDR3, the DNA is TGTGCCAGCAGCGCAGGAAGCGGGAGGGCCGACGAGCAGTACTTC.

This clonotype was seen at least ten times. The rearrangement joins TRBV9 to TRBJ2-1; possibly TRBD2 for D (6 bases). CDR1 is SGDLS and CDR2 is YYNGEE in the germline V gene. The CDR3 spans 13 residues. The ends were cut back, 3 bases at V and 3 bases at J, with 7 bases in the middle. The CDR3 coding sequence is TGTGCCAGCAGCGGGGGGGTCTACAATGAGCAGTTCTTC. This translates into CASSGGVYNEQFF.

Ten or more counts support this clonotype. This sequence joins TRBV9 and TRBJ2-5; 8 bases line up with TRBD1. The CDR3 has 13 residues. After removal of 3 bases from V and 4 bases from J, the junction contained 2 bases not matched to a gene. The germline CDR1 and CDR2 sequences are SGDLS and YYNGEE. The CDR3 loop is CASSGTGGETQYF. The CDR3 DNA follows: TGTGCCAGCAGCGGAACAGGGGGAGAGACCCAGTACTTC.

The table lists this clonotype with many counts. The V and J genes are TRBV9 and TRBJ1-5, with TRBD1 identical over 7 bases. Trimming cost V 4 bases and J 0 bases; bases outside gene matches: 7. The CDR3 consists of 16 residues. The germline V gene encodes CDR1 SGDLS and CDR2 YYNGEE. The CDR3 DNA reads TGTGCCAGCAGCAAAGGGGGCGGTAATAGCAATCAGCCCCAGCATTTT. Residues: CASSKGGGNSNQPQHF. Full variable domain (rest looked up from reference TRBV9 and TRBJ1-5): DSGVTQTPKHLITATGQRVTLRCSPRSGDLSVYWYQQSLDQGLQFLIQYYNGEERAKGNILERFSAQQFPDLHSELNLSSLELGDSALYFCASSKGGGNSNQPQHFGDGTRLSIL.

This clonotype was counted many times. This chain connects TRBV9 to TRBJ2-2; perhaps TRBD1 as D (5 bases). Germline loops: CDR1 SGDLS, CDR2 YYNGEE. The V gene lost 0 bases and the J gene lost 7 bases, with 7 bases spanning the gap. This CDR3 comprises 13 residues. CDR3 nucleotide sequence: TGTGCCAGCAGCGTAGAGGGGTACGGGGAGCTGTTTTTT. Encoded protein: CASSVEGYGELFF.

There are many counts of this clonotype. This chain links TRBV9 with TRBJ2-3; D not resolved. The germline CDR1 and CDR2 sequences are SGDLS and YYNGEE. V was pared by 4 bases and J by 2 bases, with 17 bases between. The CDR3 length is 16 residues. CDR3 sequence (DNA): TGTGCCAGCAGCCCAGTGTCGGCCTACAACACAGATACGCAGTATTTT. Protein sequence: CASSPVSAYNTDTQYF.

There are many counts of this clonotype. The V and J genes are TRBV9 and TRBJ1-6, with TRBD1 matching 10 bases. This CDR3 is 15 amino acids long. Trimming took 4 bases from V and 10 from J; bases not matched to a gene: 8. From germline, CDR1 is SGDLS and CDR2 YYNGEE. The CDR3 here is CASSPRQGAESPLHF. The CDR3 DNA follows: TGTGCCAGCAGCCCACGACAGGGGGCGGAATCACCCCTCCACTTT.

Ten or more counts support this clonotype. Written as DNA, the CDR3 is TGTGCCAGCAGCGTAAATAAAAACAATGAGCAGTTCTTC. Translated, it gives CASSVNKNNEQFF. V usage is TRBV9 and J usage is TRBJ2-1; D is unresolved. V was trimmed by 1 base and J by 5 bases, leaving 7 bases between them. Germline CDR1 reads SGDLS; CDR2 reads YYNGEE. The CDR3 contains 13 residues.

At least ten counts were recorded for this clonotype. V gene TRBV9 combines with J gene TRBJ2-4; TRBD2 might be the D (6 bases). This CDR3 region has 20 residues. The V end lost 3 bases, the J end lost 0 bases, and 25 bases lay between the germline ends. The germline CDR1 and CDR2 sequences are SGDLS and YYNGEE. CDR3 nucleotides: TGTGCCAGCAGCGAGTTCCCTTTCGGGGGAGACGTGGTAGCCAAAAACATTCAGTACTTC. Amino acids: CASSEFPFGGDVVAKNIQYF.